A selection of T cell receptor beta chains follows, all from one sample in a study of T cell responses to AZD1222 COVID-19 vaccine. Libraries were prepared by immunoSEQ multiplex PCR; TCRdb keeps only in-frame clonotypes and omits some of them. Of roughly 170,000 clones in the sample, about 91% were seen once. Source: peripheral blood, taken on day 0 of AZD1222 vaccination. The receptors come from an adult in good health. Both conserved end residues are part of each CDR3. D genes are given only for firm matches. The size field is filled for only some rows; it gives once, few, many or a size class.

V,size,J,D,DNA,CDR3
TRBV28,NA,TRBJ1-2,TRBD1,TGTGCCAGCAGTTTAGGACAGGGGAAACCCGCGCCCTTTTATGGCTACACCTTC,CASSLGQGKPAPFYGYTF
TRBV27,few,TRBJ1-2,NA,TGTGCCAGCAGTTTAAAGCCAGGGGTCTATGGCTACACCTTC,CASSLKPGVYGYTF
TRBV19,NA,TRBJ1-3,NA,TGTGCCAGTAGTTCCGGCCTACTGAGCTCTGGAAACACCATATATTTT,CASSSGLLSSGNTIYF
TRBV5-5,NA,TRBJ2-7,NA,TGTGCCAGCAGCATTCCCGGGACACCCTACGAGCAGTACTTC,CASSIPGTPYEQYF
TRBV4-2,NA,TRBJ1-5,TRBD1,TGTGCCAGCAGCCAACTTCCGGGACAGGGGGCCGTGAGATTGGAGCCCCAGCATTTT,CASSQLPGQGAVRLEPQHF
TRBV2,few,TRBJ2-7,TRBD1,TGTGCCAGCAGTCCGGGACAGGCCCTCGGAGAGCAGTACTTC,CASSPGQALGEQYF
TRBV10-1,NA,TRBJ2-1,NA,TGCGCCAGCAGTGAGCGGGGCAGGGCCCGGTTCTTC,CASSERGRARFF
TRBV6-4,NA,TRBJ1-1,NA,TGTGCCAGCAGTGACTCGATCTCCCCCGGGTCTGAAGCTTTCTTT,CASSDSISPGSEAFF
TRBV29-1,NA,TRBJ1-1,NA,TGCAGCGTTGTGTCGCTCCTGGGGACTGAAGCTTTCTTT,CSVVSLLGTEAFF
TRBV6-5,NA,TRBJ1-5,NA,TGTGCCAGCAGCCTCGGGGTAGGGAATCAGCCCCAGCATTTT,CASSLGVGNQPQHF
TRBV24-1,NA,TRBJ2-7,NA,TGTGCCACCAGTGATTCCGGCGGATCCTCCTACGAGCAGTACTTC,CATSDSGGSSYEQYF
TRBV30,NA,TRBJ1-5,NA,TGTGCCTGGACCCAGGGAACCAATCAGCCCCAGCATTTT,CAWTQGTNQPQHF
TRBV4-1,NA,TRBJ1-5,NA,TGCGCCAGCAGCATGGGGGTTAATCAGCCCCAGCATTTT,CASSMGVNQPQHF
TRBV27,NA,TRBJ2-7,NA,TGTGCCAGCAGTTGGAAGGGGTCCTACGAGCAGTACTTC,CASSWKGSYEQYF
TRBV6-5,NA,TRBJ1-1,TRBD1,TGTGCCAGCAGTTACCTAGACAGGGTGGGAACTGAAGCTTTCTTT,CASSYLDRVGTEAFF
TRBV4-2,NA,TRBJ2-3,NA,TGTGCCAGCAGCCAAGAATTCCGGTTAACAGATACGCAGTATTTT,CASSQEFRLTDTQYF
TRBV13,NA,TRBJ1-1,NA,TGTGCCAGCAGCCATTTGGGGGGGCAGAACACTGAAGCTTTCTTT,CASSHLGGQNTEAFF
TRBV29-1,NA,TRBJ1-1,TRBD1,TGCAGCGTGGGGGGACAGTACACTGAAGCTTTCTTT,CSVGGQYTEAFF
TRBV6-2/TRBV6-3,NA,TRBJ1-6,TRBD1,TGTGCCAGCAGTTACTCTACAGGGGGCGCACCACCCCTCCACTTT,CASSYSTGGAPPLHF
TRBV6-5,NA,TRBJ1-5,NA,TGTGCCAGCAGATCCGGGGGGAAGGGTCAGCCCCAGCATTTT,CASRSGGKGQPQHF
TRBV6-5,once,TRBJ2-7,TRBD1,TGTGCCAGCAGTCCGACAGGGGCTGACGAGCAGTACTTC,CASSPTGADEQYF
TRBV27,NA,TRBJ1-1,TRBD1,TGTGCCAGCAGTCCACAGGGGGCTGGGACTGAAGCTTTCTTT,CASSPQGAGTEAFF
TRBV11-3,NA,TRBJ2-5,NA,TGTGCCAGCAGCTTAGGTCTCACTACAGGTTGGGAAGAGACCCAGTACTTC,CASSLGLTTGWEETQYF
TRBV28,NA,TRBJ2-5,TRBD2,TGTGCCAGCAGTCCAACGGGCCTAGCGGAAAAAGAGACCCAGTACTTC,CASSPTGLAEKETQYF
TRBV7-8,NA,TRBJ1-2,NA,TGTGCCAGCAGCCTTGACAGCCTCTATGGCTACACCTTC,CASSLDSLYGYTF
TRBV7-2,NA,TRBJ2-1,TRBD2,TGTGCCAGCAGCCCAGGTGGCGGGGGCTCCTACAATGAGCAGTTCTTC,CASSPGGGGSYNEQFF
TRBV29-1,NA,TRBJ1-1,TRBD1,TGCAGCGTTGACGGTGAGGGACCAGGGGGAAACACTGAAGCTTTCTTT,CSVDGEGPGGNTEAFF
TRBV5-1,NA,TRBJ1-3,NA,TGCGCCAGCAGCTTGAGGATGGCCTCTGGAAACACCATATATTTT,CASSLRMASGNTIYF
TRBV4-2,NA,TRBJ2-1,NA,TGTGCCAGCAGCCAAGACAGGGCGAGGGACAATGAGCAGTTCTTC,CASSQDRARDNEQFF
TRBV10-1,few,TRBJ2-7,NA,TGCGCCAGCAGTGAGGGATTTGGCTACGAGCAGTACTTC,CASSEGFGYEQYF
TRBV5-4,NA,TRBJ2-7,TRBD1,TGTGCCAGCAGCTTGCCGTGGGACAGGACCCCTAGGGAGCAGTACTTC,CASSLPWDRTPREQYF
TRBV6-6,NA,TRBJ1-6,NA,TGTGCCAGCAGTTATCGACTCCGAGAGTCACCCCTCCACTTT,CASSYRLRESPLHF
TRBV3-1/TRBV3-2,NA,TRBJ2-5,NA,TGTGCCAGCAGCCAAGATCTGGGGGGCGAGACCCAGTACTTC,CASSQDLGGETQYF
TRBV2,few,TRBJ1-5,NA,TGTGCCAGCAGTGACCCCACAAGGGTGACTCAGCCCCAGCATTTT,CASSDPTRVTQPQHF
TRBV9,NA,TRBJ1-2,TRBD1,TGTGCCAGCAGCGTTTCCGGGACAGAGTATGGCTACACCTTC,CASSVSGTEYGYTF
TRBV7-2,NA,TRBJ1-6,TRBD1,TGTGCCAGCAGCGACAGGGCTCATAATTCACCCCTCCACTTT,CASSDRAHNSPLHF
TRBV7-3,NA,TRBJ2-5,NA,TGTGCCAGCAGCTTATCAGGGGTGATACAGGAGACCCAGTACTTC,CASSLSGVIQETQYF
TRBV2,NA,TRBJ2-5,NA,TGTGCCAGCAGCCGGGGACGCCAAGAGACCCAGTACTTC,CASSRGRQETQYF
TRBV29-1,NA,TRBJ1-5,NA,TGCAGCGCCGGGGACGGCCTTCAGCCCCAGCATTTT,CSAGDGLQPQHF
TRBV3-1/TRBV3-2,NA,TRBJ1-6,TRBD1,TGTGCCAGCAGGGGACAGGGGCACAATTCACCCCTCCACTTT,CASRGQGHNSPLHF
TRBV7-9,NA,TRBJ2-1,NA,TGTGCCAGCAGCGGAGAAAGGCAGTTCGAGCAGTTCTTC,CASSGERQFEQFF
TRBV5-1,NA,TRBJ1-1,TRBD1,TGCGCCAGCAGCTGGGACAGGGGGCGCACTGAAGCTTTCTTT,CASSWDRGRTEAFF